This T cell receptor (beta chain) was found in a study of cytomegalovirus exposure and HLA in healthy donors. Findings and limits, study-wide: It was reportedly the case that the classifier diagnosed cytomegalovirus status with high specificity and sensitivity. A later analysis reportedly identified an Asian-associated ancestry cluster as carrying fewer N-insertions than the 666-donor mean.

Per germline, CDR1 SGHNT and CDR2 YENEEA. V lost 3 bases to trimming and J lost 4 bases, with 5 bases between them. The CDR3 covers 12 residues. As regards this clone: The antigen is unknown.

Primers included in the PCR were 60 Vbeta and 13 Jbeta primers. The protocol was immunoSEQ multiplex PCR, while the TCRdb copy is restricted to in-frame clones and leaves out a portion. Seen here are 180,000 or so clones, roughly four fifths observed once, and the top ten hold around 1.9%. The rearrangement uses TRBV11-3 and TRBJ2-3, with unresolved D. The specimen was PBMCs. The clonotype was recovered from a woman aged 25 to 39 in good health and CMV-seropositive. The CDR3 sequence is CASSLGADTQYF. In DNA, the CDR3 is TGTGCCAGCAGCTTGGGCGCAGATACGCAGTATTTT.